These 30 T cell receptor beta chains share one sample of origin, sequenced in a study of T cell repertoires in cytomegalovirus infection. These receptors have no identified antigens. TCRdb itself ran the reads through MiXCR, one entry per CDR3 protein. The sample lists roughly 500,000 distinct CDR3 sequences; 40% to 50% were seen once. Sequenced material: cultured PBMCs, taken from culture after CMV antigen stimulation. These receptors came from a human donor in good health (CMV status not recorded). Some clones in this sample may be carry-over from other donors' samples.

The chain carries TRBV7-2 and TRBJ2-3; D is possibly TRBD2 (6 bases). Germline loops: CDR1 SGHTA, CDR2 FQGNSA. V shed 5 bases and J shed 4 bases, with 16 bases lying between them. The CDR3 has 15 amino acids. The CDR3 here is CASSHGTPGADTQYF. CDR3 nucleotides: TGTGCCAGCAGCCACGGGACTCCGGGCGCAGATACGCAGTATTTT.

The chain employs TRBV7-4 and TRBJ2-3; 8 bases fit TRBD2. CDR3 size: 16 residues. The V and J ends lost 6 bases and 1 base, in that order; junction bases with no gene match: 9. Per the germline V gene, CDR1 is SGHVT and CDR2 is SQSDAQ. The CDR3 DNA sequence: TGTGCCAGCAGACGAAGTAGCGGGGAGCGCACAGATACGCAGTATTTT. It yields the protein CASRRSSGERTDTQYF.

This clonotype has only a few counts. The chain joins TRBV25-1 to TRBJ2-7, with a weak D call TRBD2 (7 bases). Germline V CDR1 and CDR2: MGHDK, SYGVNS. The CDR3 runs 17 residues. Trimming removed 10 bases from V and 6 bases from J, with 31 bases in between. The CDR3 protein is CATLWGGPYGANGEQYF. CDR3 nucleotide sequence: TGTGCCACCCTCTGGGGGGGGCCTTATGGAGCGAACGGCGAGCAGTACTTC.

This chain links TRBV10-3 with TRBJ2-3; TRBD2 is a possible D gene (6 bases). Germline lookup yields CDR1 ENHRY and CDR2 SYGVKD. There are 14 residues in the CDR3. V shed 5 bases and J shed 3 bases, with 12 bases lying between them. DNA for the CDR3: TGTGCCATCAGTAGAATACGGGGGACAGATACGCAGTATTTT. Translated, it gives CAISRIRGTDTQYF.

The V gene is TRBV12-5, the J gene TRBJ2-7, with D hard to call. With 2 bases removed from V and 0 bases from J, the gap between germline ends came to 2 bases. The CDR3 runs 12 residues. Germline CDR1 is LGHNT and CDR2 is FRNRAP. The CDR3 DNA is TGTGCTAGTGGTTTGCCCTCCTACGAGCAGTACTTC. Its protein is CASGLPSYEQYF.

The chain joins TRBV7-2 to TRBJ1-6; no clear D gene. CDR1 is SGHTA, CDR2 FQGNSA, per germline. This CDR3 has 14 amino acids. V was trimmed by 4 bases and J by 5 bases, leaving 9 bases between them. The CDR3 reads CASSSGSNNSPLHF. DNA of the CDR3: TGTGCCAGCAGCTCCGGGTCAAATAATTCACCCCTCCACTTT.

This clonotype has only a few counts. The CDR3: CASSLGMGNEQFF. For the CDR3, the DNA is TGTGCCAGCAGTTTAGGGATGGGGAATGAGCAGTTCTTC. The gene calls are TRBV28 and TRBJ2-1; D is ambiguous. V lost 2 bases, J lost 7 bases, and 9 bases lay in between. Germline V lookup: CDR1 MDHEN, CDR2 SYDVKM. This CDR3 is 13 amino acids long.

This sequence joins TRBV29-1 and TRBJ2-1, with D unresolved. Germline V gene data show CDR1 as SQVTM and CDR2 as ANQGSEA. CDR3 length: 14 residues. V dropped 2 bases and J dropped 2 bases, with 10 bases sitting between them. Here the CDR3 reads CSVESPRAYNEQFF. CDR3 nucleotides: TGCAGCGTTGAAAGCCCACGGGCCTACAATGAGCAGTTCTTC.

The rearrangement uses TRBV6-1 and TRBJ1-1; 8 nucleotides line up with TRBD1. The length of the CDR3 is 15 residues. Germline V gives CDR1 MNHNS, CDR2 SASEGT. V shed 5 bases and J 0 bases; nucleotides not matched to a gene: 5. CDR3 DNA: TGTGCCAGCAGTCCACAGGGGGGGTTGAACACTGAAGCTTTCTTT. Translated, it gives CASSPQGGLNTEAFF.

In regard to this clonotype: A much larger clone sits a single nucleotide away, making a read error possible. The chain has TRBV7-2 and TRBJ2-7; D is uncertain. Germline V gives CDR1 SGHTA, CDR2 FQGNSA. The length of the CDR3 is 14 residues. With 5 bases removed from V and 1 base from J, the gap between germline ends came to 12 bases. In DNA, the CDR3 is TGTGCCAGCAGCGAACAGTGGGGATCCTACGAGCAGTACTTC. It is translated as CASSEQWGSYEQYF.

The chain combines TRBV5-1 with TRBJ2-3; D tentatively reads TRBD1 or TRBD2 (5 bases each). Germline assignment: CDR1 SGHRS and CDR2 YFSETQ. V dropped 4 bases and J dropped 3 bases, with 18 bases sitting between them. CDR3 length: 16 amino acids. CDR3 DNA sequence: TGCGCCAGCAGCATTGGGGGTAAGACTCCGACAGATACGCAGTATTTT. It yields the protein CASSIGGKTPTDTQYF. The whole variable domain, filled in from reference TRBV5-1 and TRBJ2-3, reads KAGVTQTPRYLIKTRGQQVTLSCSPISGHRSVSWYQQTPGQGLQFLFEYFSETQRNKGNFPGRFSGRQFSNSRSEMNVSTLELGDSALYLCASSIGGKTPTDTQYFGPGTRLTVL.

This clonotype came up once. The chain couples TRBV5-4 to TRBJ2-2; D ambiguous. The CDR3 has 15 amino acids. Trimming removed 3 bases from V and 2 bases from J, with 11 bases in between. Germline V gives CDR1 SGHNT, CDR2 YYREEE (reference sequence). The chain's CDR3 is CASSSDKPNTGELFF. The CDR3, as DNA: TGTGCCAGCAGCTCCGACAAGCCAAACACCGGGGAGCTGTTTTTT.

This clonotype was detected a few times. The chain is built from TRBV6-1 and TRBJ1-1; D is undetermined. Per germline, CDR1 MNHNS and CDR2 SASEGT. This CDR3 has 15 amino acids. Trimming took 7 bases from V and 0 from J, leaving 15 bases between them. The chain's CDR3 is CASTLRVRMNTEAFF. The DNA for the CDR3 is TGTGCCAGCACCCTAAGGGTCAGGATGAACACTGAAGCTTTCTTT.

CDR3 protein: CAISEWLGTMSSPLHF. The CDR3 bases are TGTGCCATCAGTGAGTGGTTGGGGACGATGAGTTCACCCCTCCACTTT. The chain combines TRBV10-3 with TRBJ1-6; a possible D gene is TRBD1 (5 bases). Germline V gene lookup returns CDR1 ENHRY and CDR2 SYGVKD. This CDR3 comprises 16 residues. V was clipped by 1 base and J by 9 bases, with 16 bases between them.

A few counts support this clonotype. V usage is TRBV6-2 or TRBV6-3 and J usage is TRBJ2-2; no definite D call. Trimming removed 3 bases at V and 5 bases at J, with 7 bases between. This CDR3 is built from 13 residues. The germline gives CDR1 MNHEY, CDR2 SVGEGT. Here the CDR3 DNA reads TGTGCCAGCAGTTATGTGGGGACCGGGGAGCTGTTTTTT. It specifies CASSYVGTGELFF.

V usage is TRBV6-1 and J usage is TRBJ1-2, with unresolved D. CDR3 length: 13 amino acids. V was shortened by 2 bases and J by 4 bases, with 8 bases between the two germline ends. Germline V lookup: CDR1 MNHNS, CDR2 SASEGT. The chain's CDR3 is CASSERSPYGYTF. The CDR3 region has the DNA TGTGCCAGCAGTGAACGTTCACCCTATGGCTACACCTTC.

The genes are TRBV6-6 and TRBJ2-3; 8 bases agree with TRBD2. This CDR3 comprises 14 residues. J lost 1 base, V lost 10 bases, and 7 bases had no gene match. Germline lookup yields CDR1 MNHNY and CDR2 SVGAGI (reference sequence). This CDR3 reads CATSRRGGTDTQYF. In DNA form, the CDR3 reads TGTGCCACTTCAAGGCGGGGGGGCACAGATACGCAGTATTTT.

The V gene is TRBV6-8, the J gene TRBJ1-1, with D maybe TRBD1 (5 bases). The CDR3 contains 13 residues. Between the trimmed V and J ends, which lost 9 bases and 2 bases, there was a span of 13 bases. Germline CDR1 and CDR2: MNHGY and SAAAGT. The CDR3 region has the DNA TGTGCCAGTACTAGGGGCTCTAACACTGAAGCTTTCTTT. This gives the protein CASTRGSNTEAFF.

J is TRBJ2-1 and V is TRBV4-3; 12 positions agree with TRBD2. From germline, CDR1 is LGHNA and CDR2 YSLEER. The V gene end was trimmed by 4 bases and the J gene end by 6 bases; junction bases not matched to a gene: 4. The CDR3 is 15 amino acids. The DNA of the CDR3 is TGCGCCAGCAGCCTCCTAGCGGGAGGGTTCAATGAGCAGTTCTTC. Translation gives CASSLLAGGFNEQFF.

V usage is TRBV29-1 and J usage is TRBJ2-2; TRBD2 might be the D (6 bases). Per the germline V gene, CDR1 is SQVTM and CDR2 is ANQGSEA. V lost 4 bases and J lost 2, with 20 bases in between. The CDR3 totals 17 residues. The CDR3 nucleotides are TGCAGCGTTGTTACGAGCGGAGGGAAACTTAACACCGGGGAGCTGTTTTTT. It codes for CSVVTSGGKLNTGELFF.

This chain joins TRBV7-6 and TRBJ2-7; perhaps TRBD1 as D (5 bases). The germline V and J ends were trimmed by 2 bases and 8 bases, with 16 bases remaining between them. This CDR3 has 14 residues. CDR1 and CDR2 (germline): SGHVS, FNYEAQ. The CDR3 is CASSLYKVRAQQYF. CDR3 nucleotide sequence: TGTGCCAGCAGCTTATATAAGGTCAGGGCCCAGCAGTACTTC.

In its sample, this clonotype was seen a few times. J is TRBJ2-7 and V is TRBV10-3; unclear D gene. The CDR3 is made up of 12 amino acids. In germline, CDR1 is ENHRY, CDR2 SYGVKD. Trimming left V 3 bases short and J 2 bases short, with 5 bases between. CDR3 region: CAISDQTYEQYF. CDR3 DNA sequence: TGTGCCATCAGTGACCAAACCTACGAGCAGTACTTC.

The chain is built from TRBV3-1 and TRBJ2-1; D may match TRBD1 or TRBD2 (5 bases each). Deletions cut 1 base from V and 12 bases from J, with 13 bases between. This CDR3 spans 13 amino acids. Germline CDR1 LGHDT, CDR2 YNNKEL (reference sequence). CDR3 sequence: CASSQGTGTGQFF. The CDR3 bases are TGTGCCAGCAGCCAAGGAACGGGGACCGGGCAGTTCTTC.

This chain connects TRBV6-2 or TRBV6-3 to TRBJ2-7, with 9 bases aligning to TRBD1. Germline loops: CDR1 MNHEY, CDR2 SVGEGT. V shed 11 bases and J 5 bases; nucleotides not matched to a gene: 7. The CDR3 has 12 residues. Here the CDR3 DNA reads TGTGCCGGTAGGACAGGGGTAAACGAGCAGTACTTC. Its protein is CAGRTGVNEQYF.

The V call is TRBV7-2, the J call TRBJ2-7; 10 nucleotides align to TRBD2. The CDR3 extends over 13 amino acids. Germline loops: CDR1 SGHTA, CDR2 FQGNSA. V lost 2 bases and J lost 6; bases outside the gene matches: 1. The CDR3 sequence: CASSLSGRGEQYF. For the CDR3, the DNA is TGTGCCAGCAGCTTAAGCGGGAGGGGCGAGCAGTACTTC.

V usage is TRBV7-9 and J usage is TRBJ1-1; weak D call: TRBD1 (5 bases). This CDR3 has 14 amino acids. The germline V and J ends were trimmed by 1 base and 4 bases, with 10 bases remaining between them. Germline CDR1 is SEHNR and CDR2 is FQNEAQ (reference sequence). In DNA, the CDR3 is TGTGCCAGCAGCTTAGGGGGACGGAGCACTGAAGCTTTCTTT. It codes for CASSLGGRSTEAFF.

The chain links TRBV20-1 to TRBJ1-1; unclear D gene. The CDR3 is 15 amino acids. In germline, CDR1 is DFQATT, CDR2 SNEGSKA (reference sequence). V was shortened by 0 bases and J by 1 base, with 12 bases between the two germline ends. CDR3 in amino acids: CSARDGGRTNTEAFF. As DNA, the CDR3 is TGCAGTGCTAGAGATGGTGGCAGGACGAACACTGAAGCTTTCTTT.

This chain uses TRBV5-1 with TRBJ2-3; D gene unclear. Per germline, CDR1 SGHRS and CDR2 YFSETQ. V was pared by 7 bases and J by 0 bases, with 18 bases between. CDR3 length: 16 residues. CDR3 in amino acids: CASGEAEDSSTDTQYF. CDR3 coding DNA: TGCGCCAGCGGGGAAGCCGAAGATTCTAGCACAGATACGCAGTATTTT. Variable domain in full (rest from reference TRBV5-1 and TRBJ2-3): KAGVTQTPRYLIKTRGQQVTLSCSPISGHRSVSWYQQTPGQGLQFLFEYFSETQRNKGNFPGRFSGRQFSNSRSEMNVSTLELGDSALYLCASGEAEDSSTDTQYFGPGTRLTVL.

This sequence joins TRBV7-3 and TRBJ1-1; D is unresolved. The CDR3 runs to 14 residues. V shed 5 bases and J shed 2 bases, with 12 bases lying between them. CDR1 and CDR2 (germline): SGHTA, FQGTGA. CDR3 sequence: CASSPVYYNTEAFF. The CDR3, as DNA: TGTGCCAGCAGCCCGGTATACTATAACACTGAAGCTTTCTTT.

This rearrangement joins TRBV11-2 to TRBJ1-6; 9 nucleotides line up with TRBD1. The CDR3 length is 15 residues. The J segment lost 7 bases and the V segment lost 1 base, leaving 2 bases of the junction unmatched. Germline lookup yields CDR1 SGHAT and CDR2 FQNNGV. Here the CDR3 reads CASSLGTGGNSPLHF. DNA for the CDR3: TGTGCCAGCAGCTTAGGAACAGGGGGCAATTCACCCCTCCACTTT.